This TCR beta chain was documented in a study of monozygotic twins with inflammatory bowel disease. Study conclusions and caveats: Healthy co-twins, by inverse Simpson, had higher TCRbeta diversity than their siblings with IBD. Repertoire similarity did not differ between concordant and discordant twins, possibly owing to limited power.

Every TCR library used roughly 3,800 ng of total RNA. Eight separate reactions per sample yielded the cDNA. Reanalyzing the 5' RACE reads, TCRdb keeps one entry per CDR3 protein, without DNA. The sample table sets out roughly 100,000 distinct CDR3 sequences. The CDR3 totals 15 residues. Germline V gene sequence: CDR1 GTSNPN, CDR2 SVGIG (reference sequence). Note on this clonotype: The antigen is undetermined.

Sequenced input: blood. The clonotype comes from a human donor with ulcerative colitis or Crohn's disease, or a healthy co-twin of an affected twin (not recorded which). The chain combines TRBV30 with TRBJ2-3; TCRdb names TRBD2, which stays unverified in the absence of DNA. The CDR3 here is CAWSVLAGGTDTQYF.